This T cell receptor (beta chain) was retrieved from a study of CD8 T cells in Susac syndrome. CDR1 and CDR2 from the germline V gene are SGDLS and YYNGEE. This CDR3 is 14 amino acids long. Losses at the gene ends were 3 bases for V and 4 bases for J; bases not matched to a gene: 2. Random hexamers served to reverse transcribe roughly 0.5 to 1 ug RNA. Amplification of the TCR beta CDR3 was carried out by immunoSEQ multiplex PCR, which spanned a total of 54 Vbeta and 13 Jbeta segments. TCRdb re-called the immunoSEQ multiplex PCR reads with MiXCR, one entry per CDR3 protein. Here the sample spans approximately 150,000 distinct CDR3 sequences, roughly 96% being singletons.

This clonotype was obtained from a human donor with multiple sclerosis. The source material was CD4+ T cells from PBMCs. The chain is built from TRBV9 and TRBJ1-4; 8 nucleotides agree with TRBD1. CDR3 bases: TGTGCCAGCAGCGAACAGGGGGTTAATGAAAAACTGTTTTTT. Its protein is CASSEQGVNEKLFF.